The 27 T cell receptor beta chains below come from one sample, sequenced in a study of T-cell reconstitution after alpha-beta-depleted transplantation in children. Preparation of the TCRbeta library used unique molecular identifiers. TCRdb processed the PCR reads anew with MiXCR; each CDR3 protein has one entry. The table records 200,000 to 300,000 distinct CDR3 sequences, approximately 12% of them present only once. This specimen consisted of PBMCs from the stem cell graft donor, obtained from the stem cell graft. The receptors were gathered from a human donor who donated a stem cell graft to a child with acute lymphoblastic leukemia.

In its sample, this clonotype was seen many times. The chain is built from TRBV14 and TRBJ2-2; no clear D. The V end was cut by 2 bases, the J end by 6 bases, with 4 bases between. The germline gives CDR1 SGHDN, CDR2 FVKESK. The CDR3 consists of 12 residues. The CDR3 nucleotides read TGTGCCAGCAGCCAATTCCCCGGGGAGCTGTTTTTT. Protein: CASSQFPGELFF.

This clonotype was counted ten times or more. The V and J genes are TRBV7-2 and TRBJ2-7, with 7 bases that match TRBD2. CDR1 is SGHTA, CDR2 FQGNSA, per germline. The J segment lost 6 bases and the V segment lost 5 bases, leaving 4 bases of the junction unmatched. This CDR3 region has 12 residues. The CDR3 protein is CASSQTSSEQYF. CDR3 bases: TGTGCCAGCAGCCAGACTAGCAGCGAGCAGTACTTC.

This clonotype has a count of ten or more. This chain uses TRBV24-1 with TRBJ2-6; 12 bases are shared with TRBD1. Trimming at V came to 10 bases and at J to 2 bases, leaving 8 bases not matched to a gene. The CDR3 contains 17 residues. The V gene's germline CDR1 is KGHDR and CDR2 SFDVKD. The CDR3 is CATPGQGAKTGANVLTF. The CDR3 nucleotides read TGTGCCACGCCGGGACAGGGGGCAAAAACTGGGGCCAACGTCCTGACTTTC.

The chain has TRBV7-2 and TRBJ2-1; a weak D match, TRBD2 (5 bases). Trimming pared 4 bases from V and 9 bases from J, leaving 13 bases between. Per germline, CDR1 SGHTA and CDR2 FQGNSA. The CDR3 contains 13 residues. CDR3 sequence (DNA): TGTGCCAGCAGCTCTCGACCCCGGGGTGAGCAGTTCTTC. Translating it yields CASSSRPRGEQFF.

This clonotype was counted ten times or more. The CDR3 DNA follows: TGCAGTGCTAGAGTAGGAGGACAAAGGAACACTGAAGCTTTCTTT. This translates into CSARVGGQRNTEAFF. This rearrangement joins TRBV20-1 to TRBJ1-1; maybe TRBD1 (5 bases). CDR1 is DFQATT, CDR2 SNEGSKA, per germline (reference sequence). The CDR3 spans 15 residues. Trimming left V 1 base short and J 1 base short, with 13 bases between.

This clonotype was observed a few times. The rearrangement uses TRBV20-1 and TRBJ1-2; tentative D call: TRBD1 (6 bases). From germline, CDR1 is DFQATT and CDR2 SNEGSKA (reference sequence). The V and J ends lost 6 bases and 0 bases respectively, with 8 bases between them. This CDR3 is 12 amino acids long. The CDR3 DNA sequence: TGCAGTGCCACAGGGACTAACTATGGCTACACCTTC. Translating it yields CSATGTNYGYTF.

This clonotype was detected ten times or more. The V call is TRBV12-3 or TRBV12-4, the J call TRBJ1-2; perhaps TRBD1 as D (5 bases). The CDR3 covers 11 residues. V lost 5 bases to trimming and J lost 7 bases, with 8 bases between them. CDR3 sequence: CASSQTAGYTF. CDR3 in DNA: TGTGCCAGCAGTCAGACAGCTGGCTACACCTTC.

The table lists this clonotype with many counts. V and J are TRBV6-1 and TRBJ2-7, with D possibly being TRBD1 (6 bases). The germline gives CDR1 MNHNS, CDR2 SASEGT. This CDR3 region has 13 residues. V was shortened by 8 bases and J by 2 bases, with 13 bases between the two germline ends. CDR3 in amino acids: CASGDRLTYEQYF. CDR3 coding DNA: TGTGCCAGCGGAGACAGGTTAACCTACGAGCAGTACTTC.

V gene TRBV7-8 combines with J gene TRBJ2-1, with unresolved D. CDR3 size: 11 residues. CDR1 is SGHVS, CDR2 FQNEAQ, per germline. V was pared by 1 base and J by 10 bases, with 5 bases between. The CDR3 region has the DNA TGTGCCAGCAGCTTAGAGTCCGAGCAGTTCTTC. It yields the protein CASSLESEQFF.

This clonotype came up many times. The genes are TRBV5-8 and TRBJ1-3, with TRBD1 as a possible D gene (5 bases). The V gene's germline CDR1 is SGHTS and CDR2 YDEGEE. There are 14 residues in the CDR3. Trimming took off 4 bases at V and 4 bases at J, with 12 bases between the two ends. The CDR3 DNA is TGTGCCAGCAGCCCTAGGACAAACGGAAACACCATATATTTT. This sequence encodes CASSPRTNGNTIYF.

This clonotype was seen repeatedly, ten times or more. The chain uses TRBV29-1 and TRBJ1-1; the D gene is possibly TRBD1 (5 bases). Germline values: CDR1 SQVTM, CDR2 ANQGSEA. The V and J ends lost 3 bases and 3 bases respectively, with 8 bases between them. The CDR3 totals 12 residues. DNA of the CDR3: TGCAGCGTTGACAGGGCGCACACTGAAGCTTTCTTT. Translated: CSVDRAHTEAFF.

In this sample, this clonotype turned up once. This may be a read error: a much more frequent sequence differs by one nucleotide. V is TRBV5-1 and J is TRBJ2-3; D is uncertain. The CDR3 has 13 residues. In germline, CDR1 is SGHRS, CDR2 YFSETQ. Trimming pared 0 bases from V and 5 bases from J, leaving 7 bases between. The CDR3 region has the DNA TGCGCCAGCAGCTTGGAGGTGAGAGATACGCAGTATTTT. It encodes CASSLEVRDTQYF.

This clonotype was found once. The chain couples TRBV19 to TRBJ2-7; 11 bases line up with TRBD1. Germline CDR1 is LNHDA and CDR2 is SQIVND (reference sequence). CDR3 size: 15 residues. Trimming took 4 bases from V and 3 from J; bases not matched to a gene: 5. CDR3 bases: TGTGCCAGTAGTACAAAGGGACAGGGGGACTACGAGCAGTACTTC. Amino acid sequence: CASSTKGQGDYEQYF.

This clonotype came up many times. V gene TRBV7-2 combines with J gene TRBJ2-7; D is undetermined. V gave up 8 bases and J gave up 1 base, with 6 bases separating them. The CDR3 extends over 11 amino acids. In germline, CDR1 is SGHTA, CDR2 FQGNSA. CDR3 coding DNA: TGTGCCAGCGGGGATTCCTACGAGCAGTACTTC. Protein: CASGDSYEQYF.

This clonotype has at least ten counts. The chain recombines TRBV6-2 or TRBV6-3 with TRBJ2-1, with a possible D match to TRBD2 (6 bases). V was pared by 2 bases and J by 7 bases, with 6 bases between. The CDR3 has 12 residues. Germline V lookup: CDR1 MNHEY, CDR2 SVGEGT. In DNA, the CDR3 is TGTGCCAGCAGTTACCGGGGGAATGAGCAGTTCTTC. Amino acid sequence: CASSYRGNEQFF.

The chain employs TRBV19 and TRBJ2-7, with 9 nucleotides matching TRBD1. Trimming took 6 bases from V and 5 from J; bases not matched to a gene: 8. The CDR3 is 14 residues long. CDR1 and CDR2 (germline): LNHDA, SQIVND (reference sequence). The CDR3 coding sequence is TGTGCCAGTAGCATGGGACAGGGATACGACGAGCAGTACTTC. Translated: CASSMGQGYDEQYF. Looking up the rest from reference TRBV19 and TRBJ2-7 gives the full variable domain: DGGITQSPKYLFRKEGQNVTLSCEQNLNHDAMYWYRQDPGQGLRLIYYSQIVNDFQKGDIAEGYSVSREKKESFPLTVTSAQKNPTAFYLCASSMGQGYDEQYFGPGTRLTVT.

This clonotype was found many times. The gene calls are TRBV6-5 and TRBJ2-4; tentatively, D is TRBD2 (5 bases). This CDR3 is 14 amino acids long. Germline V gene sequence: CDR1 MNHEY, CDR2 SVGAGI. Trimming took off 3 bases at V and 8 bases at J, with 14 bases between the two ends. The CDR3 sequence: CASSYKGWGDIQYF. As DNA, the CDR3 is TGTGCCAGCAGTTATAAGGGCTGGGGAGACATTCAGTACTTC.

At least ten counts were recorded for this clonotype. The DNA is left out, because the CDR3 cannot be placed on it with certainty; the CDR3 is given as TCRdb lists it. The J gene is TRBJ1-1, the V gene TRBV28. A total of 13 residues make up the CDR3, ends included. CDR1 is MDHEN, CDR2 SYDVKM, per germline. The CDR3 is CASSSSLNTEAFF.

The sample holds a few counts of this clonotype. The rearrangement uses TRBV12-3 or TRBV12-4 and TRBJ2-7, with TRBD2 matching over 8 bases. This CDR3 contains 19 residues. The trim removed 1 base at V and 5 bases at J, leaving 19 bases unmatched. The CDR3: CASSLGLAGFSLVLDEQYF. CDR3 DNA: TGTGCCAGCAGTTTAGGGCTAGCGGGCTTTTCTTTGGTATTAGACGAGCAGTACTTC.

This clonotype was observed at least ten times. The chain is built from TRBV12-3 or TRBV12-4 and TRBJ2-7, with D perhaps matching TRBD1 or TRBD2 (5 bases each). V lost 8 bases and J lost 6, with 11 bases in between. CDR3 length: 11 amino acids. CDR3 loop: CASGREFEQYF. CDR3 DNA: TGTGCCAGCGGCAGGGAGTTCGAGCAGTACTTC.

This clonotype showed up many times. At one end, the junction sequence differs from germline, possibly due to a read error. J is TRBJ1-5 and V is TRBV20-1; D ambiguous. The CDR3 is made up of 15 amino acids. Germline V gene lookup returns CDR1 DFQATT and CDR2 SNEGSKA (reference sequence). The CDR3 region is CSARDQAGLNQPQQF. The DNA for the CDR3 is TGCAGTGCTAGAGATCAGGCGGGCCTCAATCAGCCCCAGCAATTT.

This clonotype was seen repeatedly, ten times or more. The rearrangement links TRBV5-1 to TRBJ1-1; 8 bases fit TRBD1. CDR1 is SGHRS, CDR2 YFSETQ, per germline. CDR3 length: 15 amino acids. J gave up 1 base and V 7 bases, and 9 bases lay outside the gene matches. The CDR3 reads CASQGAGGTNTEAFF. CDR3 in DNA: TGCGCCAGCCAGGGGGCAGGGGGCACGAACACTGAAGCTTTCTTT.

This clonotype was seen repeatedly, ten times or more. This sequence joins TRBV7-9 and TRBJ2-5; D gene unclear. Germline V gene sequence: CDR1 SEHNR, CDR2 FQNEAQ (reference sequence). This CDR3 region has 12 residues. Trimming pared 6 bases from V and 6 bases from J, leaving 11 bases between. In nucleotides, the CDR3 is TGTGCCAGCAGTTCCCAAGGGAAGACCCAGTACTTC. Encoded protein: CASSSQGKTQYF.

This clonotype was seen at least ten times. This chain uses TRBV11-2 with TRBJ2-1, with 12 bases that match TRBD2. The J segment lost 9 bases and the V segment lost 6 bases, leaving 12 bases of the junction unmatched. In germline, CDR1 is SGHAT, CDR2 FQNNGV. This CDR3 comprises 16 residues. CDR3 in DNA: TGTGCCAGCAGAACGACTAGCGGGAGTGTGGCGAGTGAGCAGTTCTTC. Translated, it gives CASRTTSGSVASEQFF.

This clonotype has at least ten counts. CDR3 sequence (DNA): TGCGCCAGCAGCAGTGGGGATTCACCCCTCCACTTT. It codes for CASSSGDSPLHF. This rearrangement joins TRBV5-1 to TRBJ1-6; no clear D. The V and J ends lost 4 bases and 8 bases respectively, with 7 bases between them. This CDR3 contains 12 residues. CDR1 is SGHRS, CDR2 YFSETQ, per germline.

In this sample, this clonotype turned up many times. The chain recombines TRBV12-5 with TRBJ1-1; D gene unclear. CDR3 size: 16 residues. Per germline, CDR1 LGHNT and CDR2 FRNRAP. With 3 bases removed from V and 7 bases from J, the gap between germline ends came to 21 bases. The CDR3 DNA reads TGTGCTAGTGGTTTCCCCTTCTACCTCTTAAATAGTGAAGCTTTCTTT. This translates into CASGFPFYLLNSEAFF.

In its sample, this clonotype was seen many times. V and J are TRBV20-1 and TRBJ2-1; 10 bases are a match to TRBD2. CDR3 length: 15 residues. The germline CDR1 and CDR2 sequences are DFQATT and SNEGSKA (reference sequence). After removal of 1 base from V and 3 bases from J, the junction contained 3 bases not matched to a gene. CDR3 sequence (DNA): TGCAGTGCTAGAGTCGGACTAGCGGTCTACAATGAGCAGTTCTTC. It translates to CSARVGLAVYNEQFF.